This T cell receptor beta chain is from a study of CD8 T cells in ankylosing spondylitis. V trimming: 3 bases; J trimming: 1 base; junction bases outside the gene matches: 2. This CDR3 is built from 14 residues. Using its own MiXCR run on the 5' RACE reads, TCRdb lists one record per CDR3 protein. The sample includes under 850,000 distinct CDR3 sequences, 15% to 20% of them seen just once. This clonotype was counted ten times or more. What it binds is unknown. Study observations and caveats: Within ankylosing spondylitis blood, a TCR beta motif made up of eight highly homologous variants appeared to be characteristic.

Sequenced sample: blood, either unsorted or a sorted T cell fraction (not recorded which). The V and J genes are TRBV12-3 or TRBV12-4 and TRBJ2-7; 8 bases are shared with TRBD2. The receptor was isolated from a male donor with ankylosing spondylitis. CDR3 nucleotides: TGTGCCAGCAGTTTCCGCGGGGGGTCCTACGAGCAGTACTTC. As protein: CASSFRGGSYEQYF.